This is a list of T cell receptor beta chains from one sample in a study of control samples from healthy donors and cancer patients. Repertoires were generated with immunoSEQ multiplex PCR, while TCRdb's copy carries only in-frame clones and drops some. The profile shows approximately 120,000 clones, about 90% of them singletons. The specimen was blood. The source of these receptors is a man between 60 and 75 years old in good health. CDR3s include the opening cysteine and the closing phenylalanine or tryptophan. Fields, in order: D gene, clone size, V gene, J gene, CDR3 DNA, CDR3 protein. D genes are given only for firm matches. Expanded clones are given a class, and other clones once, few, many or no size at all.

>.|once|TRBV6-2/TRBV6-3|TRBJ1-4
TGTGCCAGCAGTTACACCCCCGAGATCAAGAGCCGGGACTTTGGGGAAAAACTGTTTTTT
CASSYTPEIKSRDFGEKLFF
>TRBD2|.|TRBV5-8|TRBJ2-3
TGTGCCAGCAGCTTGCGGCTAGCGGTTGGCACAGATACGCAGTATTTT
CASSLRLAVGTDTQYF
>TRBD2|.|TRBV7-2|TRBJ2-5
TGTGCCAGCAGCTATACCGGGACTAGCGGGGCGGAGACCCAGTACTTC
CASSYTGTSGAETQYF
>.|.|TRBV27|TRBJ1-6
TGTGCCAGCAGTTCCACTAGCTCCTATAATTCACCCCTCCACTTT
CASSSTSSYNSPLHF
>.|.|TRBV28|TRBJ1-5
TGTGCCAGCAGCTCAGGGGATAGCAATCAGCCCCAGCATTTT
CASSSGDSNQPQHF
>.|.|TRBV7-7|TRBJ2-2
TGTGCTAGCAGCTTAGTTTCAGGGGAAGGCACCGGGGAGCTGTTTTTT
CASSLVSGEGTGELFF
>.|.|TRBV29-1|TRBJ1-1
TGCGCGTTGGGCAGAAACACTGAAGCTTTCTTT
CALGRNTEAFF
>TRBD2|.|TRBV24-1|TRBJ2-1
TGTGCCACCAGTGTTGGGACTAGCTATAATGAGCAGTTCTTC
CATSVGTSYNEQFF
>TRBD1|once|TRBV29-1|TRBJ1-2
TGCAGCGTTGGAGAGAGGACAGGGGGTGGCTACACCTTC
CSVGERTGGGYTF
>.|.|TRBV5-5|TRBJ1-2
TGTGCCAGCAGCTTAGGTTTAGTCATCTATGGCTACACCTTC
CASSLGLVIYGYTF
>.|.|TRBV7-8|TRBJ2-2
TGTGCCAGCAGCTTTGTAGGGGGGTCGGACACCGGGGAGCTGTTTTTT
CASSFVGGSDTGELFF
>.|once|TRBV7-3|TRBJ2-1
TGTGCCAGCAGCTTACCGACGGGCAATGAGCAGTTCTTC
CASSLPTGNEQFF
>TRBD2|.|TRBV6-5|TRBJ2-7
TGTGCCAGCACCAGTAGCGGGGGGGCCTTCGAGCAGTACTTC
CASTSSGGAFEQYF
>.|.|TRBV4-3|TRBJ1-1
TGCGCCAGCAGCCAAGATTCTACAGTGGGTAGGAGGGAAGCTTTCTTT
CASSQDSTVGRREAFF
>.|.|TRBV9|TRBJ2-5
TGTGCCAGCAGCGTAGTGGCGGGGGCGGAGACCCAGTACTTC
CASSVVAGAETQYF
>.|.|TRBV11-2|TRBJ1-2
TGTGCCAGCAGCTCAACGGGGGGTGGCTACACCTTC
CASSSTGGGYTF
>.|.|TRBV13|TRBJ2-1
TGTGCCAGCAGCCTCGGGACCCACTCCTACAATGAGCAGTTCTTC
CASSLGTHSYNEQFF
>TRBD1|.|TRBV28|TRBJ2-7
TGTGCCAGCCAGGGGGCAGGGTTCGATGAGCAGTACTTC
CASQGAGFDEQYF
>TRBD1|.|TRBV4-3|TRBJ1-6
TGCGCCAGCAGCCAAGTTGAGACAGGGATTTCACCCCTCCACTTT
CASSQVETGISPLHF
>TRBD1|once|TRBV28|TRBJ2-7
TGTGCCAGCAAAGGGCCAGGGGGCTCCTACGAGCAGTACTTC
CASKGPGGSYEQYF
>.|.|TRBV28|TRBJ1-1
TGTGCCAGCAGTTTAGGGGACACAAACCCGGGGGCTTTCTTT
CASSLGDTNPGAFF
>.|.|TRBV7-2|TRBJ1-1
TGTGCCAGCAGCCCGTCTGAACGAGAAGCTTTCTTT
CASSPSEREAFF
>.|.|TRBV30|TRBJ1-1
TGTGCCTGGAGTGTAAGGGCAGGGTGGACTGAAGCTTTCTTT
CAWSVRAGWTEAFF
>TRBD1|.|TRBV7-2|TRBJ1-3
TGTGCCAGCAGCTTAGCCGGACAGGCTCTCCACACCATATATTTT
CASSLAGQALHTIYF
>TRBD1|.|TRBV7-6|TRBJ1-4
TGTGCCAGCAGCCAAACACAGGGGGGAAAACTGTTTTTT
CASSQTQGGKLFF
>.|.|TRBV5-1|TRBJ1-6
TGCGCCAGCAGCTTGGTGGGGTCCAGGGTACCCAATTCACCCCTCCACTTT
CASSLVGSRVPNSPLHF
>TRBD2|.|TRBV5-1|TRBJ2-3
TGCGCCAGCAGCTTGGTGCGGGGGGATACAGATACGCAGTATTTT
CASSLVRGDTDTQYF
>TRBD2|.|TRBV9|TRBJ2-3
TGTGCCAGCAGCATAACTAGCGGGGGGACCCCAGATACGCAGTATTTT
CASSITSGGTPDTQYF
>TRBD1|.|TRBV19|TRBJ1-1
TGTGCCAGTAGCCGAAACCCCCCCTGGACAGGGGGAGTTTCAGAGAACACTGAAGCTTTCTTT
CASSRNPPWTGGVSENTEAFF
>.|.|TRBV3-1/TRBV3-2|TRBJ1-4
TGTGCCAGCAGCCATGGGGGGGCTAATGAAAAACTGTTTTTT
CASSHGGANEKLFF
>.|.|TRBV24-1|TRBJ2-2
TGTGCCACCAGTGATATACAGGGAGGCACCGGGGAGCTGTTTTTT
CATSDIQGGTGELFF
>.|.|TRBV28|TRBJ1-2
TGTGCCAGCAGTTTGACCGGGGAGAAGGGCTACACCTTC
CASSLTGEKGYTF
>.|.|TRBV18|TRBJ2-3
TGTGCCAGCTCACCACAGGCAGGCAACACAGATACGCAGTATTTT
CASSPQAGNTDTQYF
>TRBD2|.|TRBV27|TRBJ2-3
TGTGCCAGCAGTTTGGGACTAGCGACAGATACGCAGTATTTT
CASSLGLATDTQYF
>TRBD2|.|TRBV7-2|TRBJ2-3
TGTGCCAGCAGCCAGTTAGCGGGGGGGCCCACAGATACGCAGTATTTT
CASSQLAGGPTDTQYF
>.|.|TRBV28|TRBJ2-6
TGTGCCAGCAGTTCCGGGGGACAGATCCTCTCTGGGGCCAACGTCCTGACTTTC
CASSSGGQILSGANVLTF
>.|.|TRBV7-3|TRBJ2-3
TGTGCCAGCAGCTTAAGGCCCAGCGGGCGCGGGGATACGCAGTATTTT
CASSLRPSGRGDTQYF
>.|.|TRBV2|TRBJ1-5
TGTGCCAGCGCCCAGGGAGGGCCCAGCAATCAGCCCCAGCATTTT
CASAQGGPSNQPQHF
>TRBD1|.|TRBV19|TRBJ1-2
TGTGCCAGTAGTTATTCTGGACAGGGGTATGGCTACACCTTC
CASSYSGQGYGYTF
>TRBD1|.|TRBV4-3|TRBJ2-2
TGCGCCAGCAGCCAAATCCTAGGGACAGGGGGGGAGCTGTTTTTT
CASSQILGTGGELFF
>.|.|TRBV19|TRBJ1-3
TGTGCCACCGAGGACAGTCGACCTGGAAACACCATATATTTT
CATEDSRPGNTIYF
>.|.|TRBV27|TRBJ1-5
TGTGCCAGCAGTGCATGGGGGGGGACCCTTAATCAGCCCCAGCATTTT
CASSAWGGTLNQPQHF
>.|.|TRBV27|TRBJ1-2
TGTGCCAGCAGCCCTATGGGTAACTATGGCTACACCTTC
CASSPMGNYGYTF
>TRBD1|.|TRBV28|TRBJ1-4
TGTGCCAGCGGACTTATCCAGACAGGGGACAATGAAAAACTGTTTTTT
CASGLIQTGDNEKLFF
>.|.|TRBV28|TRBJ1-2
TGTGCCACCGGGACGGGGAAACCGGGTGGCTACACCTTC
CATGTGKPGGYTF
>.|few|TRBV12-3/TRBV12-4|TRBJ1-1
TGTGCCAGCCGTTTGGGCACTGAAGCTTTCTTT
CASRLGTEAFF
>TRBD1|.|TRBV18|TRBJ1-1
TGTGCCAGCTCCCAGGCTTACAGCGTGGGACAGCAGAACACTGAAGCTTTCTTT
CASSQAYSVGQQNTEAFF
>.|.|TRBV9|TRBJ1-1
TGTGCCAGCAGCGTAGGTCCAGGGCGTGACACTGAAGCTTTCTTT
CASSVGPGRDTEAFF
>TRBD1|.|TRBV9|TRBJ1-2
TGTGCCAGCAGCTCCGGGACAGGGGCCGACTATGGCTACACCTTC
CASSSGTGADYGYTF
>.|.|TRBV25-1|TRBJ1-4
TGTGCCAGCAGTATCGCAAATGAAAAACTGTTTTTT
CASSIANEKLFF
>.|.|TRBV5-6|TRBJ1-2
TGTGCCAGCAGCTTGGGGGGGAGCACGTATGGCTACACCTTC
CASSLGGSTYGYTF
>.|.|TRBV28|TRBJ1-1
TGTGCCAGCAGTTTTTCCCAGAACACTGAAGCTTTCTTT
CASSFSQNTEAFF
>TRBD1|.|TRBV18|TRBJ1-1
TGTGCCAGCTCACCAGGGACAGCCCTAGAGATGAACACTGAAGCTTTCTTT
CASSPGTALEMNTEAFF
>.|.|TRBV14|TRBJ2-2
TGTGCCAGCAGACAGGGAGCCTTTCCCGGGGAGCTGTTTTTT
CASRQGAFPGELFF
>TRBD2|.|TRBV7-2|TRBJ2-1
TGTGCCAGCAGCTTAAAAGGGATTTTTGGGGGGGATGAGCAGTTCTTC
CASSLKGIFGGDEQFF
>.|.|TRBV12-3/TRBV12-4|TRBJ2-7
TGTGCCAGCAGCCGGGACATCTCCTACGAGCAGTACTTC
CASSRDISYEQYF
>.|few|TRBV10-1|TRBJ1-6
TGCGCCAGCAGGGCCCGGGAAAATTCACCCCTCCACTTT
CASRARENSPLHF
>.|few|TRBV7-9|TRBJ1-2
TGTGCCAGCCAGGCTAACTATGGCTACACCTTC
CASQANYGYTF
>TRBD1|.|TRBV11-2|TRBJ1-3
TGTGCCAGCAGATGGACAGGTTCCTCTGGAAACACCATATATTTT
CASRWTGSSGNTIYF
>TRBD1|.|TRBV5-8|TRBJ1-2
TGTGCCAGCAGCTTTGTGACAGGGGAAGGCTACACCTTC
CASSFVTGEGYTF